The next 20 T cell receptor beta chains were all read from a single sample in a study of T cells in Graves' hyperthyroidism and ophthalmopathy. The source material, RNA transcripts, was used to amplify TCR beta CDR3 regions. HTBI primers drove first-round RT-PCR of the TCR CDR3. TCRdb independently ran MiXCR on the multiplex PCR reads; one entry per CDR3 protein. The sample has 540,000 or so distinct CDR3 sequences; approximately 14% are singletons. Specimen: blood. All receptors derive from a woman aged 25 to 39 with Graves' hyperthyroidism.

This clonotype was counted a few times. Mismatch with germline at one junction end may stem from a read error. The chain recombines TRBV12-5 with TRBJ2-7, with TRBD2 matching over 10 bases. The CDR3 is 15 amino acids. Looked up from germline, CDR1 is LGHNT and CDR2 is FRNRAP. In nucleotides, the CDR3 is TGTGCTGGTGGTTCCGGACTAGCGGCCTCCTACGAGCAGTACTTC. Translated, it gives CAGGSGLAASYEQYF.

This clonotype was seen repeatedly, ten times or more. The V gene is TRBV5-1, the J gene TRBJ2-1, with TRBD1 as a possible D gene (6 bases). This CDR3 has 15 amino acids. Germline-derived CDR1 and CDR2 are SGHRS and YFSETQ. The germline V and J ends were trimmed by 0 bases and 4 bases, with 11 bases remaining between them. The CDR3 DNA is TGCGCCAGCAGCTTGGAGTGGACAGAATACAATGAGCAGTTCTTC. As protein: CASSLEWTEYNEQFF.

The chain carries TRBV27 and TRBJ2-1; D may be TRBD1 (5 bases). Germline CDR1 MNHEY, CDR2 SMNVEV (reference sequence). The CDR3 runs to 14 residues. The germline V and J ends were trimmed by 4 bases and 6 bases, with 13 bases remaining between them. This CDR3 is CASSSDRPPNEQFF. Written as DNA, the CDR3 is TGTGCCAGCAGTTCTGACAGACCCCCCAATGAGCAGTTCTTC.

This clonotype appeared many times. This sequence joins TRBV20-1 and TRBJ2-7; TRBD2 is a possible D gene (7 bases). Trimming removed 0 bases from V and 5 bases from J, with 14 bases in between. In germline, CDR1 is DFQATT, CDR2 SNEGSKA (reference sequence). The CDR3 runs to 14 residues. The CDR3 here is CSARDKGGRNEQYF. The DNA for the CDR3 is TGCAGTGCTAGAGATAAGGGGGGGAGGAACGAGCAGTACTTC.

The chain uses TRBV4-3 and TRBJ2-1; 8 positions match TRBD2. The CDR3 contains 15 residues. Looked up from germline, CDR1 is LGHNA and CDR2 is YSLEER. The V and J ends lost 1 base and 4 bases, in that order; junction bases with no gene match: 3. CDR3 in DNA: TGCGCCAGCAGCCAAGTGACTAGCGCTTACAATGAGCAGTTCTTC. Translation: CASSQVTSAYNEQFF.

This clonotype was found a few times. The chain recombines TRBV6-1 with TRBJ1-2, with TRBD1 as a possible D gene (5 bases). Trimming took off 5 bases at V and 5 bases at J, with 12 bases between the two ends. Germline CDR1 reads MNHNS; CDR2 reads SASEGT. The CDR3 is made up of 13 amino acids. In nucleotides, the CDR3 is TGTGCCAGCAGTAGGAGAGACAGTTATGGCTACACCTTC. It translates to CASSRRDSYGYTF.

The chain joins TRBV11-2 to TRBJ2-7; 9 positions match TRBD2. After removal of 2 bases from V and 4 bases from J, the junction contained 6 bases not matched to a gene. The CDR3 extends over 15 amino acids. Germline CDR1 reads SGHAT; CDR2 reads FQNNGV. Here the CDR3 DNA reads TGTGCCAGCAGCTTACAGGCGGGAGGGAGATACGAGCAGTACTTC. This sequence encodes CASSLQAGGRYEQYF.

The table lists this clonotype with many counts. J is TRBJ2-7 and V is TRBV7-2; TRBD2 aligns across 8 bases. V lost 2 bases, J lost 3 bases, and 12 bases stayed unmatched. The CDR3 has 17 amino acids. Germline CDR1 reads SGHTA; CDR2 reads FQGNSA. The CDR3 DNA follows: TGTGCCAGCAGCTTAAGAACTAGCGGAACACGGGGCTACGAGCAGTACTTC. It codes for CASSLRTSGTRGYEQYF.

This sequence joins TRBV4-1 and TRBJ1-2, with a weak D call TRBD1 (5 bases). V was cut by 0 bases and J by 8 bases, with 16 bases left in between. Germline values: CDR1 MGHRA, CDR2 YSYEKL. The CDR3 is made up of 15 amino acids. The CDR3 is CASSQDGVQGRGYTF. For the CDR3, the DNA is TGCGCCAGCAGCCAAGATGGAGTTCAGGGTCGGGGCTACACCTTC.

This clonotype has a count of ten or more. The J gene is TRBJ2-3, the V gene TRBV6-1, with no clear D. Between the trimmed V and J ends, which lost 6 bases and 2 bases, there was a span of 15 bases. The germline CDR1 and CDR2 sequences are MNHNS and SASEGT. This CDR3 has 15 amino acids. The CDR3, as DNA: TGTGCCAGCAGCCGGCAATCGGGCCTCACAGATACGCAGTATTTT. Translated, it gives CASSRQSGLTDTQYF.

Only a few counts were recorded for this clonotype. The chain carries TRBV19 and TRBJ2-1, with no clear D. This CDR3 has 14 residues. Germline loops: CDR1 LNHDA, CDR2 SQIVND (reference sequence). Trimming pared 5 bases from V and 3 bases from J, leaving 11 bases between. CDR3 sequence reads: CASSLQTYYNEQFF. As DNA, the CDR3 is TGTGCCAGTAGTCTACAGACATACTACAATGAGCAGTTCTTC.

The chain couples TRBV9 to TRBJ2-7; TRBD2 matches at 11 bases. The CDR3 contains 14 residues. Looked up from germline, CDR1 is SGDLS and CDR2 is YYNGEE. The ends lost 0 bases at V and 5 bases at J; junction bases unmatched: 1. The CDR3 DNA sequence: TGTGCCAGCAGCGTAGTGGGACTAGCGGACGAGCAGTACTTC. Residues: CASSVVGLADEQYF. Using reference TRBV9 and TRBJ2-7 for the parts outside the CDR3, the full variable domain is DSGVTQTPKHLITATGQRVTLRCSPRSGDLSVYWYQQSLDQGLQFLIQYYNGEERAKGNILERFSAQQFPDLHSELNLSSLELGDSALYFCASSVVGLADEQYFGPGTRLTVT.

This clonotype was seen many times. The V gene is TRBV7-2, the J gene TRBJ2-2; D is undetermined. Germline V gives CDR1 SGHTA, CDR2 FQGNSA. Trimming took 3 bases from V and 0 from J, leaving 8 bases between them. The CDR3 has 15 amino acids. The CDR3 sequence: CASSFARPNTGELFF. DNA of the CDR3: TGTGCCAGCAGCTTTGCTAGACCGAACACCGGGGAGCTGTTTTTT.

This clonotype was counted ten times or more. J is TRBJ2-3 and V is TRBV6-2 or TRBV6-3; D is unresolved. V lost 0 bases and J 2 bases, leaving 9 bases between the germline ends. In germline, CDR1 is MNHEY, CDR2 SVGEGT. This CDR3 region has 15 residues. The CDR3 region is CASSYSDGATDTQYF. The CDR3 DNA is TGTGCCAGCAGTTACTCGGACGGAGCCACAGATACGCAGTATTTT.

The V gene is TRBV7-9, the J gene TRBJ2-2, with TRBD2 matching over 10 bases. CDR1 is SEHNR and CDR2 is FQNEAQ in the germline V gene (reference sequence). The CDR3 runs to 17 residues. The V segment lost 4 bases and the J segment 7 bases; nucleotides outside the gene matches: 12. This chain's CDR3 is CASSSGVASGSGGELFF. The CDR3 nucleotides are TGTGCCAGCAGCTCTGGAGTCGCTAGCGGGAGTGGCGGGGAGCTGTTTTTT.

This clonotype was recorded once. This may arise from a read error, as a much more abundant clone is one base away. The chain recombines TRBV10-3 with TRBJ2-7, with D perhaps TRBD1 (6 bases). Germline CDR1 and CDR2: ENHRY and SYGVKD. The CDR3 consists of 13 residues. The chain's CDR3 is CAIRSTGFDEQHF. CDR3 nucleotides: TGTGCCATCAGAAGCACAGGGTTCGACGAGCAGCACTTC.

The rearrangement uses TRBV3-1 and TRBJ2-1; 9 bases line up with TRBD1. CDR1 and CDR2 from the germline V gene are LGHDT and YNNKEL (reference sequence). V dropped 0 bases and J dropped 8; count of bases not matched to a gene: 11. The CDR3 sequence is 17 residues long. The CDR3 DNA is TGTGCCAGCAGCCAAGATATTAGGGGACAGGGTTTCCATGAGCAGTTCTTC. It translates to CASSQDIRGQGFHEQFF.

At least ten counts were recorded for this clonotype. This sequence joins TRBV12-3 or TRBV12-4 and TRBJ2-4; D not certain. The CDR3 consists of 14 residues. The V end lost 3 bases, the J end lost 1 base, and 7 bases lay between the germline ends. CDR3 bases: TGTGCCAGCAGTTTGCGGCGCGCCAAAAACATTCAGTACTTC. It is translated as CASSLRRAKNIQYF.

The sample holds many counts of this clonotype. The chain recombines TRBV4-1 with TRBJ2-3; the D call may be TRBD1 or TRBD2 (5 bases each). There are 17 residues in the CDR3. In germline, CDR1 is MGHRA, CDR2 YSYEKL. V dropped 3 bases and J dropped 2 bases, with 18 bases sitting between them. The DNA of the CDR3 is TGCGCCAGCAGCCATGGAATCCGGGACCGATACACAGATACGCAGTATTTT. Amino acids: CASSHGIRDRYTDTQYF.

At least ten counts were recorded for this clonotype. The chain combines TRBV7-2 with TRBJ2-7; perhaps TRBD1 as D (6 bases). Looked up from germline, CDR1 is SGHTA and CDR2 is FQGNSA. The CDR3 extends over 14 amino acids. Deletions cut 1 base from V and 5 bases from J, with 12 bases between. The CDR3 DNA reads TGTGCCAGCAGCTTAGTTAAGGGGGATCACGAGCAGTACTTC. Its translation: CASSLVKGDHEQYF. Supplemented by reference TRBV7-2 and TRBJ2-7, the full variable domain reads GAGVSQSPSNKVTEKGKDVELRCDPISGHTALYWYRQSLGQGLEFLIYFQGNSAPDKSGLPSDRFSAERTGGSVSTLTIQRTQQEDSAVYLCASSLVKGDHEQYFGPGTRLTVT.